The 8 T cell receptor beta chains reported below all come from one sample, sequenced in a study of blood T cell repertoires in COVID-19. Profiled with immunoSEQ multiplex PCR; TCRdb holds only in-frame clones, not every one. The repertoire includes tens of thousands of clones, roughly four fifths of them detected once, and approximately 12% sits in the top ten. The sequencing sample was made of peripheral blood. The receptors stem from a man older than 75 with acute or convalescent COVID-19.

The CDR3 DNA follows: TGTGCCAGCAGCCGCTCATTAGAGTATGGCTACACCTTC. This translates into CASSRSLEYGYTF. V gene TRBV12-3 or TRBV12-4 combines with J gene TRBJ1-2; the D is unclear. CDR3 length: 13 residues. The V end was cut by 6 bases, the J end by 5 bases, with 13 bases between.

This CDR3 is CASSQAGDSSYNEQFF. The CDR3 nucleotides read TGTGCCAGCAGCCAAGCCGGCGACAGCTCCTACAATGAGCAGTTCTTC. This chain joins TRBV3-1 (or the pseudogene TRBV3-2) and TRBJ2-1, with a possible D match to TRBD1 (5 bases). The V and J ends lost 1 base and 0 bases respectively, with 10 bases between them. Germline loops: CDR1 LGHDT, CDR2 YNNKEL (reference sequence). The CDR3 loop spans 16 amino acids.

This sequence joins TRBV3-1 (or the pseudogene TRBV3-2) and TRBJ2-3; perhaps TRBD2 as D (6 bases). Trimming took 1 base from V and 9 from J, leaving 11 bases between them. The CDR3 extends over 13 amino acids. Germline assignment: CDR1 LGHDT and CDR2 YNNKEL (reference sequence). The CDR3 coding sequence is TGTGCCAGCAGCCAAGGCCGGGAGCGCACGCAGTATTTT. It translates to CASSQGRERTQYF.

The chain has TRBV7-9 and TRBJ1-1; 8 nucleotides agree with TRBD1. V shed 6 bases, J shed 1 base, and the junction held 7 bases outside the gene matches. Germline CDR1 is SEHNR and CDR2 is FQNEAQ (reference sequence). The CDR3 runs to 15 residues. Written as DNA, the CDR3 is TGTGCCAGCAGTCGTGGACAGGGCGGGAACACTGAAGCTTTCTTT. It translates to CASSRGQGGNTEAFF.

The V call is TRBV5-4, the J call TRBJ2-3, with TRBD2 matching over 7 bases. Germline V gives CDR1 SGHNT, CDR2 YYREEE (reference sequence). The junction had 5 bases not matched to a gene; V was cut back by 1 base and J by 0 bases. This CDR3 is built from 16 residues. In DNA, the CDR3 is TGTGCCAGCAGCTTGAAGGTAGCGGGCAGCACAGATACGCAGTATTTT. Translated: CASSLKVAGSTDTQYF.

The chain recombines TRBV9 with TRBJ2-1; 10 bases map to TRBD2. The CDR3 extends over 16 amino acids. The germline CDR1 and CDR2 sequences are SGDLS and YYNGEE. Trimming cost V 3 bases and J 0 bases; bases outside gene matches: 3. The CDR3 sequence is CASSGSSGSSYNEQFF. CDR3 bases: TGTGCCAGCAGCGGGTCTAGCGGGAGCTCCTACAATGAGCAGTTCTTC.

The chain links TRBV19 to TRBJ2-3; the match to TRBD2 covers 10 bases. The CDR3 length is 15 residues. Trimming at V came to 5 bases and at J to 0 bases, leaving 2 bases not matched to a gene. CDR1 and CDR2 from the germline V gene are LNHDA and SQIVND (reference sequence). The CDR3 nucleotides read TGTGCCAGTAGTCTAGCGGGGGAGAGCACAGATACGCAGTATTTT. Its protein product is CASSLAGESTDTQYF.

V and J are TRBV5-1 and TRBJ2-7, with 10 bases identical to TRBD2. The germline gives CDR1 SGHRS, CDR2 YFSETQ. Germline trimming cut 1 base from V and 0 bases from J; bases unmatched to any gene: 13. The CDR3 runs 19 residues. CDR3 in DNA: TGCGCCAGCAGCTTGCGGTTTAGTAGCGGGGGGCTGAGCTCCTACGAGCAGTACTTC. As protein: CASSLRFSSGGLSSYEQYF.